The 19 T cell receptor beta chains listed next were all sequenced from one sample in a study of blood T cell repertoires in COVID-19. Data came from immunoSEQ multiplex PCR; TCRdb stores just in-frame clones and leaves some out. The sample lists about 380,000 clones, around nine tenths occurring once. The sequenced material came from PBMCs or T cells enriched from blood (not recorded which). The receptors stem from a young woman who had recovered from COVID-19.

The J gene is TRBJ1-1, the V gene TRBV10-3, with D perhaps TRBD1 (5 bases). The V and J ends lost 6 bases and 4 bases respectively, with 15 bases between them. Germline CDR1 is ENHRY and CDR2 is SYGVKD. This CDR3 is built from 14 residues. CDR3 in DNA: TGTGCCATCAGCCCAGGGATGGGGGGCACTGAAGCTTTCTTT. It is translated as CAISPGMGGTEAFF.

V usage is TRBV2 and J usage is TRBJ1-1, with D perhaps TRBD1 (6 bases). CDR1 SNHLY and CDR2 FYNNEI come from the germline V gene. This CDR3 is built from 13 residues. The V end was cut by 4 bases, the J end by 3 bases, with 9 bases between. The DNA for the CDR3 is TGTGCCAGCAGTGCCCGACAGGACACTGAAGCTTTCTTT. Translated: CASSARQDTEAFF.

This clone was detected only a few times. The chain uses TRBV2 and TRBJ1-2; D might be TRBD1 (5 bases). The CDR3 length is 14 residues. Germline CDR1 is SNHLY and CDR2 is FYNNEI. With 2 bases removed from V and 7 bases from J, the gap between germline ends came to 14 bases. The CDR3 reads CASSESKGLGGYTF. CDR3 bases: TGTGCCAGCAGTGAAAGTAAGGGGCTAGGTGGCTACACCTTC.

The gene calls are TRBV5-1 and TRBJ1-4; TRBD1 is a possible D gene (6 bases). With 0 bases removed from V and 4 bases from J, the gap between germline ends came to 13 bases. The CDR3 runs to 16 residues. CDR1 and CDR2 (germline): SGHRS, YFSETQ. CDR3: CASSLATGRVNEKLFF. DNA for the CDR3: TGCGCCAGCAGCTTGGCCACAGGGAGGGTTAATGAAAAACTGTTTTTT.

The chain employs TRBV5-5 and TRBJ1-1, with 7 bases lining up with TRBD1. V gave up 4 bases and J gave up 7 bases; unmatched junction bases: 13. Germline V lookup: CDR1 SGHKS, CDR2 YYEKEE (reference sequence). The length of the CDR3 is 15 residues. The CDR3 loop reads CASSPRQGPPFEAFF. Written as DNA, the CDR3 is TGTGCCAGCAGCCCCCGACAGGGACCACCTTTTGAAGCTTTCTTT.

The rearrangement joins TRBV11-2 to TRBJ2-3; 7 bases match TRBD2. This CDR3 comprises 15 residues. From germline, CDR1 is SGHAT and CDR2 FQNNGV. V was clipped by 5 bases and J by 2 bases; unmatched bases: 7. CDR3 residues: CASSTPTSPTDTQYF. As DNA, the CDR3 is TGTGCCAGCAGCACACCGACTAGCCCCACAGATACGCAGTATTTT.

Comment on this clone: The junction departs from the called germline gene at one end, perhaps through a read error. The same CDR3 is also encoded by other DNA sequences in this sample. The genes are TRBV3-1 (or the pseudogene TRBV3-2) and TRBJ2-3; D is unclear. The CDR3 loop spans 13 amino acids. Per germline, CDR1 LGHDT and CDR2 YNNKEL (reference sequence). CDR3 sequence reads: CASSQLSTDTQYF. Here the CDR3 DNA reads TGTGCCAGCAGCCAACTTAGCACCGATACGCAGTATTTT.

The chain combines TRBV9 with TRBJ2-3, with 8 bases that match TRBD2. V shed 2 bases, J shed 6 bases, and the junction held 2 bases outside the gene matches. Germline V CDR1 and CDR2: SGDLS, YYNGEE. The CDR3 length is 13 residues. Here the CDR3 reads CASSVPGGDTQYF. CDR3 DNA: TGTGCCAGCAGCGTCCCGGGAGGGGATACGCAGTATTTT.

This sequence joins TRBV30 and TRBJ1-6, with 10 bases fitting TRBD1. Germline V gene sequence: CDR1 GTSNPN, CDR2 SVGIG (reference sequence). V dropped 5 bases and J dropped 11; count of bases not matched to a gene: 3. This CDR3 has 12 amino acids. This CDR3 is CAWGQGVAPLHF. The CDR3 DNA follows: TGTGCCTGGGGACAGGGGGTTGCACCCCTCCACTTT.

The DNA for the CDR3 is TGTGCCAGTAGTACCGACCCGGACAGGGGTGTCGAGCAGTACTTC. Its translation: CASSTDPDRGVEQYF. The chain has TRBV19 and TRBJ2-7; 9 nucleotides align to TRBD1. The CDR3 loop spans 15 amino acids. Germline V gene data show CDR1 as LNHDA and CDR2 as SQIVND (reference sequence). The trim removed 4 bases at V and 6 bases at J, leaving 10 bases unmatched.

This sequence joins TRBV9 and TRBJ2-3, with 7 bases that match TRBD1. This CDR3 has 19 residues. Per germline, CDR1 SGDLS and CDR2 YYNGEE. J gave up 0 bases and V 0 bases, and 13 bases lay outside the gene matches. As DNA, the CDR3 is TGTGCCAGCAGCGTAGTAGGGACAGTCCCCTTTCCTAGCACAGATACGCAGTATTTT. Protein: CASSVVGTVPFPSTDTQYF.

Here the CDR3 reads CATSRQRGNEKLFF. For the CDR3, the DNA is TGTGCCACCAGCAGGCAGCGCGGTAATGAAAAACTGTTTTTT. J is TRBJ1-4 and V is TRBV15; D ambiguous. V dropped 3 bases and J dropped 4 bases, with 9 bases sitting between them. Looked up from germline, CDR1 is LNHNV and CDR2 is YYDKDF (reference sequence). This CDR3 has 14 residues.

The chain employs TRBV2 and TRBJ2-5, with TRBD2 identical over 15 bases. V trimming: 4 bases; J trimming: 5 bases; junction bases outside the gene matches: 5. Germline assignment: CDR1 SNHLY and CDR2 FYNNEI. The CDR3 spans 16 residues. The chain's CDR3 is CASSGTSGGVGETQYF. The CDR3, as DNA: TGTGCCAGCAGTGGGACTAGCGGGGGGGTCGGGGAGACCCAGTACTTC.

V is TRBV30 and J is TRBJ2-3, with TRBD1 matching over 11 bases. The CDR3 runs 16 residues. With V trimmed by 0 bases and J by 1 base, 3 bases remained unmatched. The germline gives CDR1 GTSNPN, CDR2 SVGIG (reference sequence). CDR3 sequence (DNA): TGTGCCTGGAGTGTCTGGGACAGGGGGGGCACAGATACGCAGTATTTT. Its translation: CAWSVWDRGGTDTQYF.

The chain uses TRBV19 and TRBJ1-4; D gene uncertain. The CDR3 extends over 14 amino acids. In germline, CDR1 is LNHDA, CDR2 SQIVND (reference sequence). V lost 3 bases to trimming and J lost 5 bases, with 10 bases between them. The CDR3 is CASSIEPANEKLFF. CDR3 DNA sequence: TGTGCCAGTAGTATCGAACCAGCGAATGAAAAACTGTTTTTT.

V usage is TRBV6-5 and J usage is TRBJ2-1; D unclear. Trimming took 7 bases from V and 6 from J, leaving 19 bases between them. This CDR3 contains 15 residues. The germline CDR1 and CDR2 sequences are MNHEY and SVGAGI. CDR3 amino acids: CASKLGSWRLNEQFF. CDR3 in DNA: TGTGCCAGCAAGCTGGGTTCGTGGAGACTCAATGAGCAGTTCTTC.

CDR3 coding DNA: TGTGCCAGCACCAAGTCTAGCTCCTACGAGCAGTACTTC. This codes for CASTKSSSYEQYF. V and J are TRBV6-5 and TRBJ2-7; no firm D call. Germline lookup yields CDR1 MNHEY and CDR2 SVGAGI. The CDR3 is 13 amino acids. The V end lost 7 bases, the J end lost 0 bases, and 10 bases lay between the germline ends.

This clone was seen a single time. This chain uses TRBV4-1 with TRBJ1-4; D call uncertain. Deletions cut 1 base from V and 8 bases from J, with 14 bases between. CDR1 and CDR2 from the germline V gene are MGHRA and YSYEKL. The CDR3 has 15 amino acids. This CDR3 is CASSQVGSTREKLFF. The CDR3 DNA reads TGCGCCAGCAGCCAAGTGGGCAGTACCAGAGAAAAACTGTTTTTT.

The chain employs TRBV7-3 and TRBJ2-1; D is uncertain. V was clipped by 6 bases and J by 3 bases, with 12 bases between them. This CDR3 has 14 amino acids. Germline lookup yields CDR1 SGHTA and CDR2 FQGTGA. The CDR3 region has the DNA TGTGCCAGCAGTAGAGGCATTGACTACAATGAGCAGTTCTTC. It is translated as CASSRGIDYNEQFF. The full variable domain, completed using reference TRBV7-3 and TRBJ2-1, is GAGVSQTPSNKVTEKGKYVELRCDPISGHTALYWYRQSLGQGPEFLIYFQGTGAADDSGLPNDRFFAVRPEGSVSTLKIQRTERGDSAVYLCASSRGIDYNEQFFGPGTRLTVL.